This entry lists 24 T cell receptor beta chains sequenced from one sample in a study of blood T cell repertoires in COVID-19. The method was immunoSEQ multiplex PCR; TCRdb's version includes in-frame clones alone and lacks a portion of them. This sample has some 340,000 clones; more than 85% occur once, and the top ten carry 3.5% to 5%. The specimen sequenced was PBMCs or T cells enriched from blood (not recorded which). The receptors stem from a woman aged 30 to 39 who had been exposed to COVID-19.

The CDR3, as DNA: TGTGCCAGCAGCTTAGGCTTGTGGCAGGGGGCTGAAGCTTTCTTT. It encodes CASSLGLWQGAEAFF. The chain carries TRBV11-1 and TRBJ1-1; TRBD1 matches 7 bases. The CDR3 runs to 15 residues. CDR1 is SGHAT, CDR2 FQDESV, per germline (reference sequence). V dropped 1 base and J dropped 6; count of bases not matched to a gene: 8. Using reference TRBV11-1 and TRBJ1-1 for the parts outside the CDR3, the full variable domain is EAEVAQSPRYKITEKSQAVAFWCDPISGHATLYWYRQILGQGPELLVQFQDESVVDDSQLPKDRFSAERLKGVDSTLKIQPAELGDSAMYLCASSLGLWQGAEAFFGQGTRLTVV.

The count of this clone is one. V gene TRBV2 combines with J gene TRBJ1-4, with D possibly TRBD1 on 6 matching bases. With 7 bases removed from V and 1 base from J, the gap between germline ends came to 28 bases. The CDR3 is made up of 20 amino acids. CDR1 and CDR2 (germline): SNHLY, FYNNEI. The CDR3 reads CASIRGERGARLLTNEKLFF. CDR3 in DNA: TGTGCCAGCATACGGGGCGAGCGGGGGGCGCGACTTCTAACTAATGAAAAACTGTTTTTT.

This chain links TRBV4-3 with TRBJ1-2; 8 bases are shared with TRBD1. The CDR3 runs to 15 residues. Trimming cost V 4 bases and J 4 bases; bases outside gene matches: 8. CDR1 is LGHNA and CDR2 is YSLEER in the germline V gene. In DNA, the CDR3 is TGCGCCAGCAGCCTTAGAACAGGGGGGACCTATGGCTACACCTTC. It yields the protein CASSLRTGGTYGYTF.

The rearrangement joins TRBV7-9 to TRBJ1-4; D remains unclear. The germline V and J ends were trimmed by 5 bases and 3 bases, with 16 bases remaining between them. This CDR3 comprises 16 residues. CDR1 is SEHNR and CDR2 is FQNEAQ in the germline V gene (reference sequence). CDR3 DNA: TGTGCCAGCAGCCTACGCGGGAGCACGGCTAATGAAAAACTGTTTTTT. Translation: CASSLRGSTANEKLFF.

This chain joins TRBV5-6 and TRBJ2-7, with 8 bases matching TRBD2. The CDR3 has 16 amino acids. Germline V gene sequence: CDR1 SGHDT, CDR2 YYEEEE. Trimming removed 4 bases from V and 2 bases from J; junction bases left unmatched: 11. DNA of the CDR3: TGTGCCAGCAGCCGCATCAGTACTAGCGGCCCCTACGAGCAGTACTTC. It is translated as CASSRISTSGPYEQYF.

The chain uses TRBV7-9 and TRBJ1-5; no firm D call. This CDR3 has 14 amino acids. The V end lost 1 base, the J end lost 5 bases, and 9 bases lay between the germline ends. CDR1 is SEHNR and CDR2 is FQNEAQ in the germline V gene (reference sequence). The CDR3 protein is CASSLGHEYQPQHF. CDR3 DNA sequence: TGTGCCAGCAGCTTAGGACATGAGTATCAGCCCCAGCATTTT.

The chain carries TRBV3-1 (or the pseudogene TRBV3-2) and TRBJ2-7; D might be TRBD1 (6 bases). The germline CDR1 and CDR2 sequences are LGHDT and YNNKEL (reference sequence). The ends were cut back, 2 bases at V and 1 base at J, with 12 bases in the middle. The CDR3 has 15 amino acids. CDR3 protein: CASSQQPGQSYEQYF. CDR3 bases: TGTGCCAGCAGCCAACAACCCGGACAGTCCTACGAGCAGTACTTC.

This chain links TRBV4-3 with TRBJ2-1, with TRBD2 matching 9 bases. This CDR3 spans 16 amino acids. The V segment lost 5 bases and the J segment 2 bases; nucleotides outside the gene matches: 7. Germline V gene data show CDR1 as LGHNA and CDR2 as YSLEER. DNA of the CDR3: TGCGCCAGCAGCAGAATTAGCGGGGGAGCCTACAATGAGCAGTTCTTC. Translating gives CASSRISGGAYNEQFF.

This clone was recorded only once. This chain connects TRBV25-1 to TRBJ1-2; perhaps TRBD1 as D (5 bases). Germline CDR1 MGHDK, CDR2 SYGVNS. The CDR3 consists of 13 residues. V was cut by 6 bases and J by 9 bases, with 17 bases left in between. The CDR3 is CASRDTGLGSYTF. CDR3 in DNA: TGTGCCAGCAGAGACACAGGTCTGGGTAGCTACACCTTC.

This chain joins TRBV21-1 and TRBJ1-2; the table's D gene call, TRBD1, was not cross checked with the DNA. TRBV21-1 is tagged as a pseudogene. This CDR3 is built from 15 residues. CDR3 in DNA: TGTGCCAGCAGCAAAGGTAGGACAGGGCCCTATGGCTACACCTTC. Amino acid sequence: CASSKGRTGPYGYTF.

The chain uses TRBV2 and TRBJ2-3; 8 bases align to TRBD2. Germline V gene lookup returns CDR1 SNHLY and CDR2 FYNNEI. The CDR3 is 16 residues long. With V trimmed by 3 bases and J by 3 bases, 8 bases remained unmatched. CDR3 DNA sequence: TGTGCCAGCAGTGACGGGTTAGCGGGGCGGACAGATACGCAGTATTTT. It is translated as CASSDGLAGRTDTQYF. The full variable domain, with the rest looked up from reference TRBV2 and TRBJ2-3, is EPEVTQTPSHQVTQMGQEVILRCVPISNHLYFYWYRQILGQKVEFLVSFYNNEISEKSEIFDDQFSVERPDGSNFTLKIRSTKLEDSAMYFCASSDGLAGRTDTQYFGPGTRLTVL.

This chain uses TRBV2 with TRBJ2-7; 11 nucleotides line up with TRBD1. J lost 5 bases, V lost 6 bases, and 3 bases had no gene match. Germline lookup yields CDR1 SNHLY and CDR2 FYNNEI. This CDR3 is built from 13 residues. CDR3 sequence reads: CASSRDRGNEQYF. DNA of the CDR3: TGTGCCAGCAGCAGGGACAGGGGGAACGAGCAGTACTTC.

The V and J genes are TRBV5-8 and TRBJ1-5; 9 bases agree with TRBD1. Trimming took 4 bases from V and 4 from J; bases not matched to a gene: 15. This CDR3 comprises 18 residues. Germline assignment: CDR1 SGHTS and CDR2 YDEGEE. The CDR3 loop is CASSRDRDRVGRNQPQHF. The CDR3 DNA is TGTGCCAGCAGCCGAGACCGGGACAGGGTGGGCCGGAATCAGCCCCAGCATTTT.

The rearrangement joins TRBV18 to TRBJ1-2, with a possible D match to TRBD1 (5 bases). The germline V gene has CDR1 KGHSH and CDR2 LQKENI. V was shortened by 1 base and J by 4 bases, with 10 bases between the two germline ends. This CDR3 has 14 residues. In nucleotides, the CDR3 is TGTGCCAGCTCACCACGCAGGGATGGCTATGGCTACACCTTC. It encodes CASSPRRDGYGYTF.

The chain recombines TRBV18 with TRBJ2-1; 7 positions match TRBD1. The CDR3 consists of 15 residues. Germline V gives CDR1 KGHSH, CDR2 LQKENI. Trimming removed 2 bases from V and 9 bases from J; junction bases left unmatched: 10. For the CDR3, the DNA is TGTGCCAGCTCACCATGGATGGAAGGGGGCTTTGAGCAGTTCTTC. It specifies CASSPWMEGGFEQFF.

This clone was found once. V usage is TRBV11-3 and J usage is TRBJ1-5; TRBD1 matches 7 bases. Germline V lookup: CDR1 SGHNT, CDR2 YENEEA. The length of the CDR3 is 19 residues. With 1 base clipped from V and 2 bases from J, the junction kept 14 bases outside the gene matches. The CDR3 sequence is CASSLGDRGILEGNQPQHF. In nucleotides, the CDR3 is TGTGCCAGCAGCTTAGGGGACAGAGGGATCCTGGAGGGCAATCAGCCCCAGCATTTT.

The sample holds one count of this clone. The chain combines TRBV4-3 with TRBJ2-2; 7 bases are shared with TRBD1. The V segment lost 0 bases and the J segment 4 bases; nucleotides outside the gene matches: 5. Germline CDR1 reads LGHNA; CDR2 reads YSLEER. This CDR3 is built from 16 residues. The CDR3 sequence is CASSQEKGARTGELFF. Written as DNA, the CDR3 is TGCGCCAGCAGCCAAGAAAAGGGGGCGCGCACCGGGGAGCTGTTTTTT.

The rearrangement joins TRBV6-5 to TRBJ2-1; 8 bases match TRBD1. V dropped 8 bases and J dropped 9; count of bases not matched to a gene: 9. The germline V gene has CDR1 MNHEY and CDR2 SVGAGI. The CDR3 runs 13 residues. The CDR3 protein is CASLGQVAIEQFF. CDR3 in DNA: TGTGCCAGCCTGGGACAGGTTGCCATTGAGCAGTTCTTC.

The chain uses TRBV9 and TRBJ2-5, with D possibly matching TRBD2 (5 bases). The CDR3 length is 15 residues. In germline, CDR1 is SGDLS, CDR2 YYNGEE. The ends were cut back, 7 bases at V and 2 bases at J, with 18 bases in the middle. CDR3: CASSWSGELQETQYF. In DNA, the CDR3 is TGTGCCAGCTCGTGGAGCGGTGAACTTCAAGAGACCCAGTACTTC. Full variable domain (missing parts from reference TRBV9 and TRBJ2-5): DSGVTQTPKHLITATGQRVTLRCSPRSGDLSVYWYQQSLDQGLQFLIQYYNGEERAKGNILERFSAQQFPDLHSELNLSSLELGDSALYFCASSWSGELQETQYFGPGTRLLVL.

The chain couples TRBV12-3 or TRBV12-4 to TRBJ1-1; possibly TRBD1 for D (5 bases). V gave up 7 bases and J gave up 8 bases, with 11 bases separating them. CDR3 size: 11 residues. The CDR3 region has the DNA TGTGCCAGCAACCGGGGGGGGGAAGCTTTCTTT. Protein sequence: CASNRGGEAFF.

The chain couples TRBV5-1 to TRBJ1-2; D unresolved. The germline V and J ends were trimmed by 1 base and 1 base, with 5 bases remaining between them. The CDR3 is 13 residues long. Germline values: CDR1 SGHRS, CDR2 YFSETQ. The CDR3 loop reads CASSLTDNYGYTF. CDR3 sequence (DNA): TGCGCCAGCAGCTTGACAGATAACTATGGCTACACCTTC.

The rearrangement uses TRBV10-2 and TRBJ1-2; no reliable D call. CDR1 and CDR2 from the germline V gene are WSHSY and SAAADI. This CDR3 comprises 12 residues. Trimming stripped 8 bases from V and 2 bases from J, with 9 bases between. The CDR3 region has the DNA TGCGCCAGCGGTCCGGGGAACTATGGCTACACCTTC. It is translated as CASGPGNYGYTF.

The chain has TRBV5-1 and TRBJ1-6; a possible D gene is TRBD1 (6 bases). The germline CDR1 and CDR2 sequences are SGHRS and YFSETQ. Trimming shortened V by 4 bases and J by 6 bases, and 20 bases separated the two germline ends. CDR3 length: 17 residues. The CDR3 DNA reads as TGCGCCAGCAGCCCAACCCCGACGGGGGGCGGTAATTCACCCCTCCACTTT. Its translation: CASSPTPTGGGNSPLHF. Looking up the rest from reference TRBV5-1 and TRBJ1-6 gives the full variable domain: KAGVTQTPRYLIKTRGQQVTLSCSPISGHRSVSWYQQTPGQGLQFLFEYFSETQRNKGNFPGRFSGRQFSNSRSEMNVSTLELGDSALYLCASSPTPTGGGNSPLHFGNGTRLTVT.

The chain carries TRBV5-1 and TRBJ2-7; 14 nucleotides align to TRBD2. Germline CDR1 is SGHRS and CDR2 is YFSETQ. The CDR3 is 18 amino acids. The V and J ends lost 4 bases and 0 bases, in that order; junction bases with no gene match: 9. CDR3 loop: CASSPGTSGGRLSYEQYF. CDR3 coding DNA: TGCGCCAGCAGCCCAGGGACTAGCGGGGGACGCCTCTCCTACGAGCAGTACTTC.